The 28 T cell receptor beta chains below were found in one sample sequenced in a study of T-cell memory formation after mild COVID-19. TCRdb reprocessed the 5' RACE reads with MiXCR, giving one entry per CDR3 protein. The sample yields about 320,000 distinct CDR3 sequences, more than 13% seen once. Source material: PBMCs or a T cell subset sorted from them (not recorded which). The origin of the receptors is a man aged 18-30 years who had mild COVID-19 (a few samples of this study predate the infection). Cell type and time point are not known.

This clonotype was picked up a small number of times. The gene calls are TRBV27 and TRBJ2-4; 8 bases map to TRBD1. Germline lookup yields CDR1 MNHEY and CDR2 SMNVEV (reference sequence). V was clipped by 6 bases and J by 8 bases; unmatched bases: 9. The CDR3 length is 14 residues. CDR3 amino acids: CASRSPDRVDIQYF. DNA for the CDR3: TGTGCCAGCAGATCTCCGGACAGGGTGGACATTCAGTACTTC.

This clonotype was seen at least ten times. The chain recombines TRBV5-6 with TRBJ2-1; the D gene is possibly TRBD2 (6 bases). From germline, CDR1 is SGHDT and CDR2 YYEEEE. V was cut by 4 bases and J by 8 bases, with 19 bases left in between. CDR3 length: 15 residues. In DNA form, the CDR3 reads TGTGCCAGCAGCGAAACAGGAGCGGGCCTGGATGAGCAGTTCTTC. It specifies CASSETGAGLDEQFF. Variable domain in full (rest from reference TRBV5-6 and TRBJ2-1): DAGVTQSPTHLIKTRGQQVTLRCSPKSGHDTVSWYQQALGQGPQFIFQYYEEEERQRGNFPDRFSGHQFPNYSSELNVNALLLGDSALYLCASSETGAGLDEQFFGPGTRLTVL.

This clonotype has only a few counts. The CDR3 is CASSQDFQGASPLHF. Here the CDR3 DNA reads TGCGCCAGCAGCCAAGATTTCCAGGGGGCTTCACCCCTCCACTTT. This chain links TRBV4-3 with TRBJ1-6; TRBD1 aligns across 8 bases. Trimming at V came to 0 bases and at J to 9 bases, leaving 4 bases not matched to a gene. Germline CDR1 LGHNA, CDR2 YSLEER. The CDR3 covers 15 residues.

The genes are TRBV6-2 or TRBV6-3 and TRBJ1-2, with a possible D match to TRBD1 (6 bases). The CDR3 totals 12 residues. V shed 1 base and J shed 6 bases, with 6 bases lying between them. Germline CDR1 reads MNHEY; CDR2 reads SVGEGT. CDR3 sequence reads: CASSYWTDGYTF. The CDR3 DNA follows: TGTGCCAGCAGTTACTGGACAGATGGCTACACCTTC.

The V gene is TRBV15, the J gene TRBJ2-4, with D possibly called TRBD1 or TRBD2 (5 bases each). V shed 9 bases and J shed 6 bases, with 15 bases lying between them. This CDR3 spans 13 amino acids. CDR1 is LNHNV, CDR2 YYDKDF, per germline (reference sequence). The CDR3 region is CATWGRESNIQYF. For the CDR3, the DNA is TGTGCCACATGGGGCAGGGAGTCAAACATTCAGTACTTC. Combining the CDR3 with reference TRBV15 and TRBJ2-4 gives the whole variable domain DAMVIQNPRYQVTQFGKPVTLSCSQTLNHNVMYWYQQKSSQAPKLLFHYYDKDFNNEADTPDNFQSRRPNTSFCFLDIRSPGLGDTAMYLCATWGRESNIQYFGAGTRLSVL.

The rearrangement links TRBV5-1 to TRBJ2-7; weak D call: TRBD1 (6 bases). CDR1 SGHRS and CDR2 YFSETQ come from the germline V gene. The CDR3 sequence is 15 residues long. V was cut by 5 bases and J by 1 base, with 16 bases left in between. The CDR3 here is CASSIWTVPSYEQYV. CDR3 coding DNA: TGCGCCAGCAGTATCTGGACAGTTCCTTCCTACGAGCAGTACGTC.

The rearrangement uses TRBV19 and TRBJ2-1, with a possible D match to TRBD2 (7 bases). There are 14 residues in the CDR3. CDR1 is LNHDA, CDR2 SQIVND, per germline (reference sequence). Deletions cut 7 bases from V and 7 bases from J, with 17 bases between. CDR3 in DNA: TGTGCCAGTACCCAAGCGGGGACATTGAATGAGCAGTTCTTC. Translated: CASTQAGTLNEQFF. The full variable domain, in which reference TRBV19 and TRBJ2-1 provide the parts outside the CDR3, is DGGITQSPKYLFRKEGQNVTLSCEQNLNHDAMYWYRQDPGQGLRLIYYSQIVNDFQKGDIAEGYSVSREKKESFPLTVTSAQKNPTAFYLCASTQAGTLNEQFFGPGTRLTVL.

This clonotype was seen only a few times. This chain uses TRBV7-9 with TRBJ2-1, with a tentative D call TRBD1 (5 bases). Per the germline V gene, CDR1 is SEHNR and CDR2 is FQNEAQ (reference sequence). CDR3 length equals 16 residues. V was cut by 1 base and J by 2 bases, with 12 bases left in between. The CDR3 protein is CASSLGPGIPYNEQFF. DNA of the CDR3: TGTGCCAGCAGCTTAGGGCCAGGGATTCCCTACAATGAGCAGTTCTTC.

This clonotype has a handful of counts. V gene TRBV30 combines with J gene TRBJ2-3; 7 nucleotides line up with TRBD1. The junction had 4 bases not matched to a gene; V was cut back by 5 bases and J by 2 bases. Germline V gene lookup returns CDR1 GTSNPN and CDR2 SVGIG (reference sequence). The CDR3 runs 13 residues. CDR3 sequence: CAWSRGNTDTQYF. DNA of the CDR3: TGTGCCTGGTCCAGGGGGAACACAGATACGCAGTATTTT.

The sample holds a few counts of this clonotype. J is TRBJ2-3 and V is TRBV20-1; D uncertain. Germline loops: CDR1 DFQATT, CDR2 SNEGSKA (reference sequence). The CDR3 sequence is 15 residues long. V was pared by 3 bases and J by 2 bases, with 15 bases between. For the CDR3, the DNA is TGCAGTGCTAGGGGTACACTGGAGTCCACAGATACGCAGTATTTT. Its translation is CSARGTLESTDTQYF.

This clonotype was seen a few times. This chain links TRBV29-1 with TRBJ2-3; a weak D match, TRBD1 (5 bases). V was cut by 0 bases and J by 6 bases, with 13 bases left in between. The CDR3 is made up of 14 amino acids. Per germline, CDR1 SQVTM and CDR2 ANQGSEA. The CDR3 here is CSVEDATAWDTQYF. The DNA of the CDR3 is TGCAGCGTTGAAGATGCGACAGCATGGGATACGCAGTATTTT.

This clonotype was seen more than once but under ten times. The DNA for the CDR3 is TGCGCCAGCAGCCAAGAAAGGACAGATACGCAGTATTTT. As protein: CASSQERTDTQYF. This sequence joins TRBV4-1 and TRBJ2-3; D call uncertain. The CDR3 extends over 13 amino acids. V shed 0 bases and J shed 3 bases, with 4 bases lying between them. Germline-derived CDR1 and CDR2 are MGHRA and YSYEKL.

CDR3 in amino acids: CASSSGPVVDTQYF. The CDR3 nucleotides are TGTGCCAGCAGTTCGGGACCGGTTGTAGATACGCAGTATTTT. The V and J genes are TRBV28 and TRBJ2-3, with D perhaps being TRBD1 or TRBD2 (5 bases each). This CDR3 spans 14 amino acids. Germline V lookup: CDR1 MDHEN, CDR2 SYDVKM. Between the trimmed V and J ends, which lost 4 bases and 5 bases, there was a span of 13 bases.

This clonotype was seen a few times. The chain recombines TRBV5-1 with TRBJ1-2; no reliable D call. The germline V gene has CDR1 SGHRS and CDR2 YFSETQ. The V and J ends lost 2 bases and 2 bases respectively, with 10 bases between them. CDR3 size: 14 residues. The CDR3 loop reads CASSLTEPNYGYTF. CDR3 in DNA: TGCGCCAGCAGCTTAACGGAGCCGAACTATGGCTACACCTTC.

This clonotype was detected a few times. The V gene is TRBV5-1, the J gene TRBJ2-7; 10 bases are a match to TRBD1. Germline loops: CDR1 SGHRS, CDR2 YFSETQ. The CDR3 loop spans 15 amino acids. V shed 1 base and J 9 bases; nucleotides not matched to a gene: 10. The CDR3: CASSLWDRGVRGQYF. CDR3 coding DNA: TGCGCCAGCAGCTTGTGGGACAGGGGCGTACGCGGGCAGTACTTC.

This sequence joins TRBV6-2 or TRBV6-3 and TRBJ1-5; 7 positions match TRBD1. The ends lost 4 bases at V and 4 bases at J; junction bases unmatched: 4. CDR1 and CDR2 (germline): MNHEY, SVGEGT. The CDR3 is 14 amino acids. This chain's CDR3 is CASSFLTGNQPQHF. The CDR3 DNA reads TGTGCCAGCAGTTTTCTGACAGGGAATCAGCCCCAGCATTTT.

This clonotype came up a few times. The chain is built from TRBV20-1 and TRBJ2-5, with D tentatively TRBD2 (5 bases). The CDR3 extends over 13 amino acids. V was trimmed by 6 bases and J by 1 base, leaving 12 bases between them. The germline V gene encodes CDR1 DFQATT and CDR2 SNEGSKA (reference sequence). CDR3 DNA: TGCAGTGCCCCGGCCCGGGGCCAAGAGACCCAGTACTTC. Its protein is CSAPARGQETQYF.

This clonotype was detected ten times or more. The rearrangement joins TRBV6-2 or TRBV6-3 to TRBJ2-1; D perhaps matches TRBD1 (5 bases). The germline V gene has CDR1 MNHEY and CDR2 SVGEGT. The CDR3 consists of 13 residues. V dropped 5 bases and J dropped 8 bases, with 13 bases sitting between them. The chain's CDR3 is CASSLGRADEQFF. CDR3 in DNA: TGTGCCAGCAGTCTCGGCAGGGCCGATGAGCAGTTCTTC.

This sequence joins TRBV9 and TRBJ1-2, with D hard to call. The germline V gene has CDR1 SGDLS and CDR2 YYNGEE. V was clipped by 3 bases and J by 2 bases, with 14 bases between them. CDR3 length: 15 residues. CDR3 in amino acids: CASSARTGWNYGYTF. CDR3 nucleotides: TGTGCCAGCAGCGCCCGAACGGGGTGGAACTATGGCTACACCTTC.

This clonotype was counted once. The rearrangement uses TRBV28 and TRBJ1-4, with a tentative D call TRBD1 (5 bases). V lost 2 bases, J lost 7 bases, and 14 bases lay in between. Germline V gene sequence: CDR1 MDHEN, CDR2 SYDVKM. The CDR3 contains 15 residues. CDR3 nucleotide sequence: TGTGCCAGCAGTTTAGTCGGGGGATCGACTGAAAAACTGTTTTTT. This encodes CASSLVGGSTEKLFF.

The DNA of the CDR3 is TGTGCCACCGGGTCGGCCTCAGATACGCAGTATTTT. Its protein is CATGSASDTQYF. The chain uses TRBV15 and TRBJ2-3; D unresolved. The CDR3 consists of 12 residues. The V gene lost 8 bases and the J gene lost 4 bases, with 10 bases spanning the gap. The germline V gene encodes CDR1 LNHNV and CDR2 YYDKDF (reference sequence).

This clonotype was counted between two and nine times. The genes are TRBV7-9 and TRBJ2-7, with D perhaps TRBD1 (7 bases). CDR3 length equals 16 residues. The ends were cut back, 1 base at V and 3 bases at J, with 16 bases in the middle. Germline lookup yields CDR1 SEHNR and CDR2 FQNEAQ (reference sequence). The CDR3, as DNA: TGTGCCAGCAGCTTAGGGCGGGGAGCAGGGGGCTACGAGCAGTACGTC. Translation: CASSLGRGAGGYEQYV.

The chain employs TRBV6-1 and TRBJ1-1; D uncertain. This CDR3 comprises 12 residues. The V and J ends lost 3 bases and 1 base respectively, with 3 bases between them. Germline values: CDR1 MNHNS, CDR2 SASEGT. CDR3 in DNA: TGTGCCAGCAGTGACCAGAACACTGAAGCTTTCTTT. Translated: CASSDQNTEAFF.

The rearrangement joins TRBV7-3 to TRBJ1-1; a weak D match, TRBD1 (6 bases). Germline values: CDR1 SGHTA, CDR2 FQGTGA. Trimming cost V 5 bases and J 4 bases, with 14 bases left between them. This CDR3 comprises 14 residues. The CDR3 loop reads CASSVRGGVTEAFF. The CDR3 DNA reads as TGTGCCAGCAGCGTCAGGGGAGGGGTCACTGAAGCTTTCTTT.

The chain employs TRBV9 and TRBJ2-2; D remains unclear. Trimming stripped 0 bases from V and 7 bases from J, with 13 bases between. The CDR3 covers 15 residues. CDR1 and CDR2 (germline): SGDLS, YYNGEE. In nucleotides, the CDR3 is TGTGCCAGCAGCGTAGGCCCCGATTGGCGCGGGGAGCTGTTTTTT. Translated, it gives CASSVGPDWRGELFF.

This chain connects TRBV28 to TRBJ2-5; D possibly corresponds to TRBD2 (7 bases). Germline loops: CDR1 MDHEN, CDR2 SYDVKM. This CDR3 is built from 13 residues. V dropped 10 bases and J dropped 5 bases, with 17 bases sitting between them. CDR3 DNA sequence: TGTGCCATCGGGACCGGGGGGCTCGAGACCCAGTACTTC. Protein: CAIGTGGLETQYF. Full variable domain (remainder filled in from reference TRBV28 and TRBJ2-5): DVKVTQSSRYLVKRTGEKVFLECVQDMDHENMFWYRQDPGLGLRLIYFSYDVKMKEKGDIPEGYSVSREKKERFSLILESASTNQTSMYLCAIGTGGLETQYFGPGTRLLVL.

This clonotype is hyperexpanded within its sample. The rearrangement links TRBV7-9 to TRBJ2-7; 8 bases map to TRBD2. The junction had 9 bases not matched to a gene; V was cut back by 5 bases and J by 6 bases. Germline-derived CDR1 and CDR2 are SEHNR and FQNEAQ (reference sequence). The CDR3 is made up of 14 amino acids. The CDR3 bases are TGTGCCAGCAGCGCCCCAGCGGGGGTCGGCGAGCAGTACTTC. Translation gives CASSAPAGVGEQYF.

V and J are TRBV11-2 and TRBJ2-7; maybe TRBD2 (6 bases). This CDR3 region has 18 residues. V shed 2 bases and J shed 5 bases, with 25 bases lying between them. Germline CDR1 is SGHAT and CDR2 is FQNNGV. CDR3 coding DNA: TGTGCCAGCAGCTTATTTATCCAGAGCGGGTCGGGCATTGACGAGCAGTACTTC. This translates into CASSLFIQSGSGIDEQYF.